This TCR beta chain was recovered during a study of CD8 T cells in Susac syndrome. Healthy donors constituted the control group, matched for age and sex. This clonotype was seen a handful of times. There are 15 residues in the CDR3. V was pared by 3 bases and J by 5 bases, with 4 bases of the junction left unmatched. Random hexamers were used to reverse transcribe about 0.45 to 1 ug of RNA. TCRdb passed the immunoSEQ multiplex PCR reads through MiXCR, listing each CDR3 protein once. The top ten clones hold about 0.095% of a sample with 110,000 or so distinct CDR3 sequences, 90% to 98% of them seen once.

Sequenced: CD4+ T cells from PBMCs. The sequence derives from a human donor in good health. The J gene is TRBJ2-2, the V gene TRBV12-3 or TRBV12-4; 9 bases are a match to TRBD1. Here the CDR3 reads CASSLGTGRTGELFF. The CDR3, as DNA: TGTGCCAGCAGTTTGGGGACAGGGAGGACCGGGGAGCTGTTTTTT.